This TCR beta chain was observed in a study of blood T cell repertoires in COVID-19. This clone has a single count. Only in-frame clones appear in the TCRdb table, and some are missing; sequencing was by immunoSEQ multiplex PCR. This sample carries 25,000 to 35,000 clones, 89% of them seen once, and the ten largest clones take about 51%. This TCR derives from a human donor with acute or convalescent COVID-19. The donor label of this sample is uncertain. The sample consisted of peripheral blood.

CDR3 nucleotides: TGTGCCAGCAGGACACCTGATACTTACAATGAGCAGTTCTTC. As protein: CASRTPDTYNEQFF. This sequence joins TRBV6-1 and TRBJ2-1; D uncertain. Looked up from germline, CDR1 is MNHNS and CDR2 is SASEGT. The CDR3 length is 14 residues. V was shortened by 6 bases and J by 4 bases, with 13 bases between the two germline ends.